Below, one TCR beta chain is given with its context. The antigen is undetermined. This CDR3 has 17 residues. CDR1 and CDR2 from the germline V gene are SGHRS and YFSETQ. J gave up 0 bases and V 0 bases, and 2 bases lay outside the gene matches. TCRdb keeps only in-frame clones here, not all; method: immunoSEQ multiplex PCR. The sample records tens of thousands of clones, 71% being singletons. All patients experienced relapse after autologous stem cell transplantation, and brentuximab vedotin exposure was variable. These data belong to a study of PD-1 blockade in classical Hodgkin lymphoma. Findings and caveats of the study: Before treatment, TCR diversity in newly diagnosed patients was reportedly lower than in healthy donors. Complete responders' diversity at baseline resembled that of newly diagnosed patients. The study found that TCR diversity rose significantly by C4D1 in CD4+ but not CD8+ cells.

The clonotype was recovered from a human donor with classical Hodgkin lymphoma. The chain recombines TRBV5-1 with TRBJ2-1; 11 bases align to TRBD2. The input for sequencing was peripheral blood mononuclear cells (PBMCs), taken before the second cycle of nivolumab. The CDR3 spells CASSLGLAGSSYNEQFF. CDR3 DNA: TGCGCCAGCAGCTTGGGACTAGCGGGGAGCTCCTACAATGAGCAGTTCTTC.